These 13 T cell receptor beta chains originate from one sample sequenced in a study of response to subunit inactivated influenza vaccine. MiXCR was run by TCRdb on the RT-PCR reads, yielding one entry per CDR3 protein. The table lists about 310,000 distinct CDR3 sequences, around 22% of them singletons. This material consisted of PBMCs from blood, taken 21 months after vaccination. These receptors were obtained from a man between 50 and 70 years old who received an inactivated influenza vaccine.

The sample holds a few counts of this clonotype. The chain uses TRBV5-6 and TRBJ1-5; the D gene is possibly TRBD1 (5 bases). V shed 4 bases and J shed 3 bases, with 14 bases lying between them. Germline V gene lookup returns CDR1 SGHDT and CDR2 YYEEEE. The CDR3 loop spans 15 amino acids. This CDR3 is CASSGGPGPNQPQHF. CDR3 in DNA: TGTGCCAGCAGCGGAGGGCCAGGGCCCAATCAGCCCCAGCATTTT. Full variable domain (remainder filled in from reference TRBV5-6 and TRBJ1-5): DAGVTQSPTHLIKTRGQQVTLRCSPKSGHDTVSWYQQALGQGPQFIFQYYEEEERQRGNFPDRFSGHQFPNYSSELNVNALLLGDSALYLCASSGGPGPNQPQHFGDGTRLSIL.

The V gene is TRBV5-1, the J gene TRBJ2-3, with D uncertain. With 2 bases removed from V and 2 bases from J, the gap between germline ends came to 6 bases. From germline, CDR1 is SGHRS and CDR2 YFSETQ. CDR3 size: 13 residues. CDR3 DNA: TGCGCCAGCAGCTTTGACATCACAGATACGCAGTATTTT. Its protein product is CASSFDITDTQYF.

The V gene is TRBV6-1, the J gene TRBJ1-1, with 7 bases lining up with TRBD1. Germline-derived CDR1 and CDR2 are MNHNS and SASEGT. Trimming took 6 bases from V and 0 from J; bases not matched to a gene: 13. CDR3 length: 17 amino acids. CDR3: CASRTISQGLLNTEAFF. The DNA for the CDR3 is TGTGCCAGCAGAACGATATCACAGGGGCTCCTGAACACTGAAGCTTTCTTT.

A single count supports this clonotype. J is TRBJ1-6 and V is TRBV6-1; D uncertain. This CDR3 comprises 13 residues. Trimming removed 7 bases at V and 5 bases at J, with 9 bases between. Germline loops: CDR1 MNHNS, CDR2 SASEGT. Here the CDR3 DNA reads TGTGCCAGCATGACCTTTAATAATTCACCCCTCCACTTT. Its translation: CASMTFNNSPLHF.

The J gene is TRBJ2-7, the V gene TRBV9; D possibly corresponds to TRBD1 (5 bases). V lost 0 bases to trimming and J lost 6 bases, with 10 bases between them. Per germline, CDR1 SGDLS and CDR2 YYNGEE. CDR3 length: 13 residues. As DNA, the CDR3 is TGTGCCAGCAGCGTAGTATCAGGGTCCGAGCAGTACTTC. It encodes CASSVVSGSEQYF.

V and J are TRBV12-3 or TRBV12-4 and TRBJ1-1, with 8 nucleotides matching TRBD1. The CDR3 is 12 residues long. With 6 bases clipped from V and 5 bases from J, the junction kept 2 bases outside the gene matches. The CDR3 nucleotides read TGTGCCAGCAGGGACAGGGTAACTGAAGCTTTCTTT. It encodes CASRDRVTEAFF.

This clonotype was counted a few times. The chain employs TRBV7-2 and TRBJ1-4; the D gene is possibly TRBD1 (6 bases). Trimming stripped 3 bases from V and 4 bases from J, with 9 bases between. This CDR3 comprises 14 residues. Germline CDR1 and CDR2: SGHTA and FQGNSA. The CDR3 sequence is CASSFGGLNEKLFF. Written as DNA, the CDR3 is TGTGCCAGCAGCTTCGGGGGGCTTAATGAAAAACTGTTTTTT. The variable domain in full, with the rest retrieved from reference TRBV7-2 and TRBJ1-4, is GAGVSQSPSNKVTEKGKDVELRCDPISGHTALYWYRQSLGQGLEFLIYFQGNSAPDKSGLPSDRFSAERTGGSVSTLTIQRTQQEDSAVYLCASSFGGLNEKLFFGSGTQLSVL.

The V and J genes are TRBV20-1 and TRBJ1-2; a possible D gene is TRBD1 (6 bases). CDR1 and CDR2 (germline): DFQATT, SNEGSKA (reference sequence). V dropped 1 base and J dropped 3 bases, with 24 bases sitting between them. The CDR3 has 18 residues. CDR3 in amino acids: CSARATGKEFRFDYGYTF. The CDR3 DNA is TGCAGTGCTAGAGCAACAGGGAAGGAGTTTAGATTCGACTATGGCTACACCTTC.

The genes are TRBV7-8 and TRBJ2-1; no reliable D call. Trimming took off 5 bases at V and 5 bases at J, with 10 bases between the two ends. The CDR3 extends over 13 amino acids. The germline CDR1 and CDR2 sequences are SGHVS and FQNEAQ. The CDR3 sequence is CASSALQDNEQFF. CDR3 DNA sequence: TGTGCCAGCAGCGCCCTACAAGACAATGAGCAGTTCTTC.

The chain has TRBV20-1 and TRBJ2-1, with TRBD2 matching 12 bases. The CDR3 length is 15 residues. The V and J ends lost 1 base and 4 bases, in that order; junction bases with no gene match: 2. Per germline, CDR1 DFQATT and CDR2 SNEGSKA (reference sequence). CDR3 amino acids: CSARVLAGGYNEQFF. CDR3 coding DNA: TGCAGTGCTAGAGTACTAGCGGGGGGTTACAATGAGCAGTTCTTC.

The DNA of the CDR3 is TGCAGTGCCAACCGGGACTTCCTCTACGAGCAGTACTTC. Its translation is CSANRDFLYEQYF. The chain combines TRBV20-1 with TRBJ2-7; TRBD2 is a possible D gene (6 bases). Germline V lookup: CDR1 DFQATT, CDR2 SNEGSKA (reference sequence). The V gene lost 6 bases and the J gene lost 3 bases, with 15 bases spanning the gap. The CDR3 spans 13 residues.

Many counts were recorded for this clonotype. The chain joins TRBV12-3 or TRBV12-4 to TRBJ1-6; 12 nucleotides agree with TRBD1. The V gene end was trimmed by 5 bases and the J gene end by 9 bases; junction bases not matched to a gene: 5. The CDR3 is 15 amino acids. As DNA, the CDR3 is TGTGCCAGCAGTCCTCGGGACAGGGGGCCTTCACCCCTCCACTTT. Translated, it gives CASSPRDRGPSPLHF.

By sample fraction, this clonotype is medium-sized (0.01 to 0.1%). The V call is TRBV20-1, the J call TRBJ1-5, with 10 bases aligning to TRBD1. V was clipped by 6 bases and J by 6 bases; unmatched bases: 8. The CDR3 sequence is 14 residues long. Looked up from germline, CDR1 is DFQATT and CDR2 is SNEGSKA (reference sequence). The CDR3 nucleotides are TGCAGTGCAAAAACGACAGGGGGCTTTCAGCCCCAGCATTTT. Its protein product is CSAKTTGGFQPQHF.